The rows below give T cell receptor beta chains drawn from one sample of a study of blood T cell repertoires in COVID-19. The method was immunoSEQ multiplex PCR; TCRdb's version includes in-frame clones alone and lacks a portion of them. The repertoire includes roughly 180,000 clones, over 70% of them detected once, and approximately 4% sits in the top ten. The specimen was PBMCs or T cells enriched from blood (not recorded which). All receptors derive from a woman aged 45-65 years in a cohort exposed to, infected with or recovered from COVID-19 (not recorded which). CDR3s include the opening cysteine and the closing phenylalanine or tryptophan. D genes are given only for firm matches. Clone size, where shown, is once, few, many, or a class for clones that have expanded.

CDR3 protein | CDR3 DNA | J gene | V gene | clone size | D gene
CASSMAIHQPQHF | TGTGCCAGTAGTATGGCAATCCATCAGCCCCAGCATTTT | TRBJ1-5 | TRBV19 | - | -
CASSRLGGQETQYF | TGTGCCAGCAGCAGATTGGGGGGACAAGAGACCCAGTACTTC | TRBJ2-5 | TRBV7-9 | - | -
CASSLGTSGIDEQFF | TGCGCCAGCAGCTTGGGGACTAGCGGGATTGATGAGCAGTTCTTC | TRBJ2-1 | TRBV5-1 | - | TRBD2
CSVKGHSENIQYF | TGCAGCGTCAAGGGACACTCGGAAAACATTCAGTACTTC | TRBJ2-4 | TRBV29-1 | - | -
CASSLGVEAFF | TGCGCCAGCAGCTTAGGGGTAGAAGCTTTCTTT | TRBJ1-1 | TRBV5-1 | - | -
CAWSTGKSGNTIYF | TGTGCCTGGAGTACGGGGAAATCCGGAAACACCATATATTTT | TRBJ1-3 | TRBV30 | - | -
CASSERRTDGYTF | TGTGCCAGCAGTGAACGGCGGACAGATGGCTACACCTTC | TRBJ1-2 | TRBV2 | - | -
CASSSTRDNEQFF | TGTGCCAGCAGCTCAACTAGGGACAATGAGCAGTTCTTC | TRBJ2-1 | TRBV5-4 | - | -
CASSDRQNSPLHF | TGTGCCAGCTCGGACAGGCAGAATTCACCCCTCCACTTT | TRBJ1-6 | TRBV19 | - | TRBD1
CASSSAGIDLSGANVLTF | TGTGCCAGCAGTTCAGCAGGGATAGATCTTTCGGGGGCCAACGTCCTGACTTTC | TRBJ2-6 | TRBV7-8 | many | -
CASRSGTSGYNEQFF | TGTGCCAGCAGGAGCGGGACTAGCGGGTACAATGAGCAGTTCTTC | TRBJ2-1 | TRBV6-5 | - | TRBD2
CATNPDIGDFYGYTF | TGTGCCACCAATCCCGATATAGGGGATTTCTATGGCTACACCTTC | TRBJ1-2 | TRBV5-4 | - | -
CASSKGQGVRGGYEQYF | TGTGCCAGCAGTAAGGGACAGGGAGTTCGGGGAGGATACGAGCAGTACTTC | TRBJ2-7 | TRBV6-2/TRBV6-3 | - | TRBD1
CASSLAGGDGYTF | TGTGCCAGCAGCTTAGCAGGGGGCGACGGCTACACCTTC | TRBJ1-2 | TRBV11-3 | - | TRBD1
CASSFMNTEAFF | TGTGCCAGCAGCTTTATGAACACTGAAGCTTTCTTT | TRBJ1-1 | TRBV7-8 | - | -
CAISGQEYTGELFF | TGTGCCATCAGTGGCCAGGAATACACCGGGGAGCTGTTTTTT | TRBJ2-2 | TRBV10-3 | - | -
CATSETRDSGEKLFF | TGTGCCACCAGTGAGACTCGGGACTCGGGGGAAAAACTGTTTTTT | TRBJ1-4 | TRBV24-1 | - | -
CASSLWGPGTDTQYF | TGCGCCAGCAGCTTGTGGGGCCCGGGCACAGATACGCAGTATTTT | TRBJ2-3 | TRBV5-1 | - | -
CASTRWSGINSNQPQHF | TGTGCCAGTACCAGGTGGTCCGGGATCAATAGCAATCAGCCCCAGCATTTT | TRBJ1-5 | TRBV19 | - | -
CAWSVLQGEAFF | TGTGCCTGGAGTGTACTGCAGGGGGAAGCTTTCTTT | TRBJ1-1 | TRBV30 | - | -
CASSGGITDTQYF | TGTGCCAGCAGCGGGGGGATCACAGATACGCAGTATTTT | TRBJ2-3 | TRBV7-9 | once | -
CASSSDRGRQYF | TGTGCCAGCAGCTCGGACAGGGGTAGGCAGTACTTC | TRBJ2-7 | TRBV7-9 | - | TRBD1
CATSREAGGNPDTQYF | TGTGCCACCAGCAGAGAAGCGGGGGGTAACCCAGATACGCAGTATTTT | TRBJ2-3 | TRBV15 | - | TRBD2
CASSLVSGSQETQYF | TGTGCCAGCAGCTTGGTTAGCGGGAGCCAAGAGACCCAGTACTTC | TRBJ2-5 | TRBV5-4 | - | TRBD2
CASSVNFGQGIVGNQPQHF | TGTGCCAGCAGTGTTAATTTCGGACAGGGGATTGTAGGCAATCAGCCCCAGCATTTT | TRBJ1-5 | TRBV28 | - | TRBD1
CASGPRTVNYGYTF | TGTGCTAGTGGTCCGCGGACAGTTAACTATGGCTACACCTTC | TRBJ1-2 | TRBV12-5 | - | -